This T cell receptor beta chain was identified in a study of blood T cell repertoires in COVID-19. About the research overall: T cells, B-cell-depleted T cells, or PBMCs provided the cDNA or gDNA that served as material.

The CDR3 is 15 residues long. Germline loops: CDR1 SNHLY, CDR2 FYNNEI. Deletions cut 4 bases from V and 5 bases from J, with 17 bases between. Membership in each cohort depended on participant-reported clinical history. For recovered donors of Cohort 3, there were two negative PCRs, clearance, or symptom resolution. Profiled with immunoSEQ multiplex PCR; TCRdb holds only in-frame clones, not every one. This sample has about 390,000 clones, with 80% to 90% found just once. Sequencing was done on a sample of PBMCs or T cells enriched from blood (not recorded which). This rearrangement joins TRBV2 to TRBJ1-1; D is perhaps TRBD1 (6 bases). The sequence was obtained from a woman between 45 and 65 years old who had recovered from COVID-19. The CDR3 DNA is TGTGCCAGCAGTGGGTTAACAGGGCAAGGGACTGAAGCTTTCTTT. Its protein product is CASSGLTGQGTEAFF. The whole variable domain, filled in from reference TRBV2 and TRBJ1-1, reads EPEVTQTPSHQVTQMGQEVILRCVPISNHLYFYWYRQILGQKVEFLVSFYNNEISEKSEIFDDQFSVERPDGSNFTLKIRSTKLEDSAMYFCASSGLTGQGTEAFFGQGTRLTVV.